One sample yielded the 28 T cell receptor beta chains listed below, sequenced in a study of beta chain features in type 1 diabetes. General study points: Among all four CD4+ subsets, Type 1 diabetes patients had TCRB CDR3s that were moderately but significantly shorter.

Reverse transcription of all isolated RNA meant that expressed TCRB transcripts were sequenced. Data came from immunoSEQ multiplex PCR; TCRdb stores just in-frame clones and leaves some out. The sample has approximately 170,000 clones, approximately 8.1% seen once; the top ten hold under 0.55%. These TCRs are of unknown antigen specificity. The sequencing input was central memory CD4+ T cells from blood. The source is a man aged 18 to 29 with type 1 diabetes.

The gene calls are TRBV5-5 and TRBJ2-1; D not resolved. The germline V and J ends were trimmed by 4 bases and 5 bases, with 10 bases remaining between them. Per the germline V gene, CDR1 is SGHKS and CDR2 is YYEKEE (reference sequence). There are 13 residues in the CDR3. CDR3 region: CASSPLFNNEQFF. The CDR3 bases are TGTGCCAGCAGCCCATTGTTCAACAATGAGCAGTTCTTC. Together with reference TRBV5-5 and TRBJ2-1, the CDR3 gives the full variable domain: DAGVTQSPTHLIKTRGQQVTLRCSPISGHKSVSWYQQVLGQGPQFIFQYYEKEERGRGNFPDRFSARQFPNYSSELNVNALLLGDSALYLCASSPLFNNEQFFGPGTRLTVL.

In DNA, the CDR3 is TGTGCCAGCAGTTTGGGGACAGGGTCTTATGAAGCTTTCTTT. This encodes CASSLGTGSYEAFF. The chain is built from TRBV28 and TRBJ1-1; TRBD1 agrees at 9 bases. In germline, CDR1 is MDHEN, CDR2 SYDVKM. V lost 3 bases and J lost 7; bases outside the gene matches: 6. The CDR3 is 14 amino acids. Variable domain in full (rest from reference TRBV28 and TRBJ1-1): DVKVTQSSRYLVKRTGEKVFLECVQDMDHENMFWYRQDPGLGLRLIYFSYDVKMKEKGDIPEGYSVSREKKERFSLILESASTNQTSMYLCASSLGTGSYEAFFGQGTRLTVV.

The gene calls are TRBV14 and TRBJ2-3; TRBD2 matches at 13 bases. V shed 2 bases, J shed 4 bases, and the junction held 3 bases outside the gene matches. The germline V gene encodes CDR1 SGHDN and CDR2 FVKESK. The CDR3 is made up of 16 amino acids. CDR3 in DNA: TGTGCCAGCAGCCAAAGGACTAGCGGGAGATCAGATACGCAGTATTTT. Translating gives CASSQRTSGRSDTQYF.

In its sample, this clone was seen a few times. The chain links TRBV11-2 to TRBJ2-4; D is possibly TRBD2 (5 bases). Looked up from germline, CDR1 is SGHAT and CDR2 is FQNNGV. V lost 3 bases and J 0 bases, leaving 15 bases between the germline ends. The CDR3 loop spans 17 amino acids. The CDR3 nucleotides are TGTGCCAGCAGCTTTGACCGGGGTACCCTAGCCAAAAACATTCAGTACTTC. It codes for CASSFDRGTLAKNIQYF.

In this sample, this clone turned up a few times. The chain recombines TRBV5-1 with TRBJ2-1, with TRBD2 matching 7 bases. The CDR3 contains 15 residues. Trimming removed 3 bases from V and 1 base from J; junction bases left unmatched: 4. In germline, CDR1 is SGHRS, CDR2 YFSETQ. CDR3: CASSSGLVSYNEQFF. CDR3 bases: TGCGCCAGCAGCTCCGGACTAGTATCCTACAATGAGCAGTTCTTC.

The rearrangement joins TRBV2 to TRBJ2-1, with D unclear. The CDR3 runs 12 residues. The germline V gene has CDR1 SNHLY and CDR2 FYNNEI. Trimming pared 4 bases from V and 7 bases from J, leaving 8 bases between. CDR3 nucleotides: TGTGCCAGCAGTGGTCAGGCTAATGAGCAGTTCTTC. Translation: CASSGQANEQFF.

This sequence joins TRBV6-1 and TRBJ2-6; 8 bases are shared with TRBD1. Germline V gene lookup returns CDR1 MNHNS and CDR2 SASEGT. The CDR3 length is 15 residues. Germline trimming cut 6 bases from V and 1 base from J; bases unmatched to any gene: 2. The CDR3 coding sequence is TGTGCCAGCAGAACAGGGGGATCTGGGGCCAACGTCCTGACTTTC. This sequence encodes CASRTGGSGANVLTF.

V is TRBV6-5 and J is TRBJ1-2; TRBD1 agrees at 8 bases. This CDR3 spans 14 amino acids. V was clipped by 5 bases and J by 4 bases; unmatched bases: 6. Per germline, CDR1 MNHEY and CDR2 SVGAGI. The CDR3 region is CASSQRDRSYGYTF. As DNA, the CDR3 is TGTGCCAGCAGTCAACGGGACAGGAGCTATGGCTACACCTTC.

The rearrangement links TRBV19 to TRBJ2-1; 7 bases fit TRBD2. V shed 4 bases, J shed 6 bases, and the junction held 3 bases outside the gene matches. In germline, CDR1 is LNHDA, CDR2 SQIVND (reference sequence). This CDR3 region has 13 residues. CDR3 coding DNA: TGTGCCAGTAGTAGCGGGGAGGGCAATGAGCAGTTCTTC. Protein: CASSSGEGNEQFF.

This clone was counted between two and nine times. The chain joins TRBV10-2 to TRBJ2-1; a possible D gene is TRBD2 (5 bases). V lost 4 bases, J lost 5 bases, and 9 bases lay in between. This CDR3 spans 13 amino acids. Germline CDR1 WSHSY, CDR2 SAAADI. CDR3 sequence: CASSGTGNNEQFF. The DNA of the CDR3 is TGCGCCAGCAGTGGGACTGGTAACAATGAGCAGTTCTTC.

The CDR3 protein is CAWSGGLLYEQYF. CDR3 in DNA: TGTGCCTGGAGCGGGGGTCTCCTCTACGAGCAGTACTTC. The rearrangement uses TRBV30 and TRBJ2-7; D perhaps matches TRBD2 (6 bases). The CDR3 has 13 amino acids. CDR1 is GTSNPN and CDR2 is SVGIG in the germline V gene (reference sequence). The V end lost 3 bases, the J end lost 3 bases, and 12 bases lay between the germline ends.

In regard to this clone: Other DNA sequences in the same sample also yield this CDR3. The V and J genes are TRBV7-2 and TRBJ2-5, with 7 positions matching TRBD1. Germline values: CDR1 SGHTA, CDR2 FQGNSA. V shed 1 base, J shed 5 bases, and the junction held 4 bases outside the gene matches. The CDR3 consists of 14 residues. CDR3 sequence (DNA): TGTGCCAGCAGCTTAGGACAGGGTGAGGAGACCCAGTACTTC. Translating it yields CASSLGQGEETQYF.

This clone turned up a few times. This rearrangement joins TRBV30 to TRBJ1-2, with D perhaps matching TRBD1 (5 bases). The ends were cut back, 0 bases at V and 12 bases at J, with 17 bases in the middle. The CDR3 covers 13 residues. Per germline, CDR1 GTSNPN and CDR2 SVGIG (reference sequence). CDR3 sequence reads: CAWSVLGGGIDTF. The DNA for the CDR3 is TGTGCCTGGAGTGTACTAGGTGGGGGGATAGACACCTTC.

The J gene is TRBJ2-1, the V gene TRBV6-4, with TRBD2 matching 10 bases. The CDR3 extends over 17 amino acids. The germline V gene has CDR1 MRHNA and CDR2 SNTAGT. V trimming: 6 bases; J trimming: 1 base; junction bases outside the gene matches: 9. The CDR3 sequence is CASRNPVTSGSYNEQFF. The CDR3, as DNA: TGTGCCAGCAGGAACCCGGTGACTAGCGGGTCCTACAATGAGCAGTTCTTC.

The J gene is TRBJ2-7, the V gene TRBV18; D possibly corresponds to TRBD2 (6 bases). The ends were cut back, 2 bases at V and 4 bases at J, with 18 bases in the middle. Per germline, CDR1 KGHSH and CDR2 LQKENI. This CDR3 spans 16 amino acids. CDR3 nucleotide sequence: TGTGCCAGCTCACCAGTCGGGGGAAATACGGGATACGAGCAGTACTTC. Its protein is CASSPVGGNTGYEQYF.

In regard to this clone: The same CDR3 can be traced to other DNA sequences in this sample. J is TRBJ1-1 and V is TRBV6-5, with TRBD1 as a possible D gene (5 bases). Germline V gene data show CDR1 as MNHEY and CDR2 as SVGAGI. This CDR3 has 13 residues. The ends were cut back, 2 bases at V and 4 bases at J, with 8 bases in the middle. As DNA, the CDR3 is TGTGCCAGCAGTTACGGGGGGGGCACTGAAGCTTTCTTT. This codes for CASSYGGGTEAFF.

This clone was seen repeatedly, ten times or more. V usage is TRBV28 and J usage is TRBJ1-2; 7 bases agree with TRBD1. This CDR3 is 12 amino acids long. Germline V gene sequence: CDR1 MDHEN, CDR2 SYDVKM. Losses at the gene ends were 7 bases for V and 8 bases for J; bases not matched to a gene: 7. The CDR3 nucleotides are TGTGCCAGCACCACAGGGGAATACGGCTACACCTTC. Its protein product is CASTTGEYGYTF.

The chain combines TRBV5-1 with TRBJ2-3; possibly TRBD2 for D (5 bases). V was shortened by 4 bases and J by 1 base, with 13 bases between the two germline ends. Per germline, CDR1 SGHRS and CDR2 YFSETQ. The CDR3 is 15 residues long. CDR3 sequence reads: CASSIRADRTDTQYF. The DNA of the CDR3 is TGCGCCAGCAGCATCAGAGCGGATCGCACAGATACGCAGTATTTT.

The chain uses TRBV29-1 and TRBJ2-1, with 7 bases fitting TRBD2. Looked up from germline, CDR1 is SQVTM and CDR2 is ANQGSEA. The CDR3 extends over 14 amino acids. V shed 6 bases and J 5 bases; nucleotides not matched to a gene: 10. CDR3 nucleotides: TGCAGCGTCGGTAGACTAGCCGCCAACAATGAGCAGTTCTTC. Protein: CSVGRLAANNEQFF.

The chain carries TRBV7-2 and TRBJ2-7, with D uncertain. Per the germline V gene, CDR1 is SGHTA and CDR2 is FQGNSA. The CDR3 covers 13 residues. V gave up 1 base and J gave up 7 bases, with 11 bases separating them. The chain's CDR3 is CASSLVKYGEQYF. CDR3 sequence (DNA): TGTGCCAGCAGCTTAGTAAAGTACGGTGAGCAGTACTTC.

This chain uses TRBV18 with TRBJ2-7, with 11 nucleotides matching TRBD2. Germline lookup yields CDR1 KGHSH and CDR2 LQKENI. The CDR3 length is 16 residues. V shed 9 bases and J 0 bases; nucleotides not matched to a gene: 10. The CDR3 sequence is CASSKAGTSGSYEQYF. The CDR3, as DNA: TGTGCCAGTTCCAAAGCCGGGACTAGCGGCTCCTACGAGCAGTACTTC.

There are a few counts of this clone. The chain couples TRBV7-9 to TRBJ2-2; 8 nucleotides line up with TRBD2. Trimming took 4 bases from V and 1 from J; bases not matched to a gene: 11. CDR3 length equals 18 residues. Germline-derived CDR1 and CDR2 are SEHNR and FQNEAQ (reference sequence). CDR3 coding DNA: TGTGCCAGCAGCTCCCCACGGGGCGGGAGGCAGAACACCGGGGAGCTGTTTTTT. It encodes CASSSPRGGRQNTGELFF.

The rearrangement joins TRBV28 to TRBJ1-2; D gene unclear. Trimming left V 5 bases short and J 8 bases short, with 12 bases between. Germline V gene sequence: CDR1 MDHEN, CDR2 SYDVKM. This CDR3 contains 12 residues. CDR3 nucleotides: TGTGCCAGCAGTCCACCGGGTAAGGGCTACACCTTC. This codes for CASSPPGKGYTF.

In its sample, this clone was seen a few times. The chain uses TRBV7-2 and TRBJ1-2, with D perhaps matching TRBD1 (6 bases). The CDR3 consists of 14 residues. Germline V gene sequence: CDR1 SGHTA, CDR2 FQGNSA. Trimming cost V 5 bases and J 4 bases, with 14 bases left between them. The CDR3 coding sequence is TGTGCCAGCAGCCCCGCGGGGGGCATCTATGGCTACACCTTC. This gives the protein CASSPAGGIYGYTF.

The CDR3 spells CASSLQGNYGYTF. Written as DNA, the CDR3 is TGTGCCAGCAGCCTTCAGGGGAACTATGGCTACACCTTC. V and J are TRBV14 and TRBJ1-2, with a possible D match to TRBD1 (6 bases). This CDR3 has 13 residues. Germline lookup yields CDR1 SGHDN and CDR2 FVKESK. V lost 4 bases and J 2 bases, leaving 8 bases between the germline ends.

J is TRBJ1-5 and V is TRBV2; D is unclear. V lost 0 bases and J lost 4, with 10 bases in between. This CDR3 contains 15 residues. The V gene's germline CDR1 is SNHLY and CDR2 FYNNEI. CDR3 sequence reads: CASSEARVPNQPQHF. DNA of the CDR3: TGTGCCAGCAGTGAAGCGAGGGTACCGAATCAGCCCCAGCATTTT.

This clone was found a few times. The chain couples TRBV15 to TRBJ1-1; D not resolved. The germline CDR1 and CDR2 sequences are LNHNV and YYDKDF (reference sequence). Trimming stripped 4 bases from V and 2 bases from J, with 8 bases between. The CDR3 is made up of 13 amino acids. CDR3 sequence (DNA): TGTGCCACCAGCATCGGAGGAAACACTGAAGCTTTCTTT. Amino acid sequence: CATSIGGNTEAFF.

This rearrangement joins TRBV7-8 to TRBJ2-5, with D unresolved. The CDR3 loop spans 14 amino acids. Germline CDR1 reads SGHVS; CDR2 reads FQNEAQ. Trimming stripped 5 bases from V and 2 bases from J, with 12 bases between. CDR3 sequence (DNA): TGTGCCAGCAGCGTAGATGGCAGACAAGAGACCCAGTACTTC. It yields the protein CASSVDGRQETQYF.